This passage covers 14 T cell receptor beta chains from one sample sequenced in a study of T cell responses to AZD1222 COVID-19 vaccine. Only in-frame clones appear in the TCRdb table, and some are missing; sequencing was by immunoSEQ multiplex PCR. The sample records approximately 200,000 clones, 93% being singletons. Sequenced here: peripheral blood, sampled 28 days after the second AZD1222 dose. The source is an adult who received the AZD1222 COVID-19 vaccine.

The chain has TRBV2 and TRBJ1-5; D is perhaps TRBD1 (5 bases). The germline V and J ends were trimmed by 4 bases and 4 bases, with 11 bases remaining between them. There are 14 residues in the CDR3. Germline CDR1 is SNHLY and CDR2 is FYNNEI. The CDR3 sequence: CASSGGVRNQPQHF. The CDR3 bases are TGTGCCAGCAGTGGGGGGGTGAGGAATCAGCCCCAGCATTTT.

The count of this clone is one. CDR3 amino acids: CATRGEGYGYTF. CDR3 bases: TGTGCCACCCGAGGGGAAGGATATGGCTACACCTTC. The J gene is TRBJ1-2, the V gene TRBV28; possibly TRBD1 for D (5 bases). Germline loops: CDR1 MDHEN, CDR2 SYDVKM. V was cut by 10 bases and J by 5 bases, with 14 bases left in between. The CDR3 extends over 12 amino acids.

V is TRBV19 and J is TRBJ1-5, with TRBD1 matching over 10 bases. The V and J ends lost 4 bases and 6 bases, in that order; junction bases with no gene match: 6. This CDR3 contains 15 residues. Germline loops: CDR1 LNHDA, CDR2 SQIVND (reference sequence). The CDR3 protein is CASSTGTGVSQPQHF. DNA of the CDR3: TGTGCCAGTAGTACAGGGACAGGGGTGAGTCAGCCCCAGCATTTT.

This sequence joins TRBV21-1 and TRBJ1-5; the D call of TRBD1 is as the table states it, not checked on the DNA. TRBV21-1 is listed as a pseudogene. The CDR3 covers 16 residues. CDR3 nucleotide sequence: TGTGCCAGCAGCAAACCCGGGACAGGAGGGAATCAGCCCCAGCATTTT. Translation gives CASSKPGTGGNQPQHF.

The CDR3 sequence is CASSFGPSTGGGQFF. CDR3 sequence (DNA): TGTGCCAGTAGTTTCGGCCCCAGCACAGGGGGTGGGCAGTTCTTC. The V gene is TRBV19, the J gene TRBJ2-1; 8 positions agree with TRBD1. The CDR3 runs 15 residues. Germline CDR1 and CDR2: LNHDA and SQIVND (reference sequence). The trim removed 5 bases at V and 12 bases at J, leaving 15 bases unmatched.

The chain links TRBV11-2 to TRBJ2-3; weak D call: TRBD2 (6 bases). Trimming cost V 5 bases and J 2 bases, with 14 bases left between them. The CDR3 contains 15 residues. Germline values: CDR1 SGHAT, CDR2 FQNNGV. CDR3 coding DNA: TGTGCCAGCAGCCCCCAGCGGGTCGACACAGATACGCAGTATTTT. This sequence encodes CASSPQRVDTDTQYF.

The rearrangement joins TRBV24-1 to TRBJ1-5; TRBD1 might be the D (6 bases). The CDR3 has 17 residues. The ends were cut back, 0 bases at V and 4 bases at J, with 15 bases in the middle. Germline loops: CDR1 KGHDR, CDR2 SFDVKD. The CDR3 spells CATSDLPEDRWNQPQHF. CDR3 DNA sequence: TGTGCCACCAGTGATTTGCCCGAGGACAGATGGAATCAGCCCCAGCATTTT.

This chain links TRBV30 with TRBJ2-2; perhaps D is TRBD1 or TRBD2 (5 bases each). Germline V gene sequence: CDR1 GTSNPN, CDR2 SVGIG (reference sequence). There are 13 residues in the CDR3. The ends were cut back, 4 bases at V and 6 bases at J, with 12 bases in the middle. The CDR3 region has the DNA TGTGCCTGGAATAGCGAAGGGGCCGGGGAGCTGTTTTTT. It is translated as CAWNSEGAGELFF.

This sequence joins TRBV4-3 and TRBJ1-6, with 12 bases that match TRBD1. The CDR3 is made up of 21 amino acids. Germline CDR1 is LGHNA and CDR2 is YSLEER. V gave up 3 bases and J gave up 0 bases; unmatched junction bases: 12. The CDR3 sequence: CASSHYPPGQGAGSYNSPLHF. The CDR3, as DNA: TGCGCCAGCAGCCACTACCCTCCGGGACAGGGGGCTGGCTCCTATAATTCACCCCTCCACTTT.

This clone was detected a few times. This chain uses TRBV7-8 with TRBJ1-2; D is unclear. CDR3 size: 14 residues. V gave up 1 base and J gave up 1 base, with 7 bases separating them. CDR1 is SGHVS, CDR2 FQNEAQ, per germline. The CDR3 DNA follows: TGTGCCAGCAGCTTAGAGCGGTTTAACTATGGCTACACCTTC. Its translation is CASSLERFNYGYTF. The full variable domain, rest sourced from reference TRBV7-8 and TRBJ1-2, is GAGVSQSPRYKVAKRGQDVALRCDPISGHVSLFWYQQALGQGPEFLTYFQNEAQLDKSGLPSDRFFAERPEGSVSTLKIQRTQQEDSAVYLCASSLERFNYGYTFGSGTRLTVV.

Here the CDR3 reads CASSRSAGQPQHF. In nucleotides, the CDR3 is TGTGCCAGTAGTAGATCGGCGGGACAGCCCCAGCATTTT. The chain recombines TRBV19 with TRBJ1-5; D is unresolved. This CDR3 has 13 amino acids. Germline V gives CDR1 LNHDA, CDR2 SQIVND (reference sequence). V lost 4 bases and J 7 bases, leaving 11 bases between the germline ends.

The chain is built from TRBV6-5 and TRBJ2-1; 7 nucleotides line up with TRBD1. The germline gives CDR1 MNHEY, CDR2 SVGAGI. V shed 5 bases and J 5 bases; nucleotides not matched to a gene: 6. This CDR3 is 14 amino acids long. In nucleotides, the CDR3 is TGTGCCAGCAGTCGAGGGGGCGATAACAATGAGCAGTTCTTC. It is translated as CASSRGGDNNEQFF.

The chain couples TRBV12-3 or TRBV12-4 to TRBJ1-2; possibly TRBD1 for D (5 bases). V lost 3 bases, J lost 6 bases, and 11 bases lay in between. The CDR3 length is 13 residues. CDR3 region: CASSFGWGDGYTF. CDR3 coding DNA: TGTGCCAGCAGTTTTGGCTGGGGGGATGGCTACACCTTC.

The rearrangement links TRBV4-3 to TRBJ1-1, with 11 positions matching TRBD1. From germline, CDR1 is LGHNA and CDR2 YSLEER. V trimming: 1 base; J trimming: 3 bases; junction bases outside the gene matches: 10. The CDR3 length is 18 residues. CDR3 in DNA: TGCGCCAGCAGCCAAGGGGCCGGACAGGGGGCCGCGCACACTGAAGCTTTCTTT. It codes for CASSQGAGQGAAHTEAFF.